This T cell receptor (beta chain) emerged from a study of blood T cell repertoires in COVID-19. The repertoire was sequenced with immunoSEQ multiplex PCR; TCRdb's copy has only in-frame clones and lacks some. The table includes about 270,000 clones, roughly 84% detected once. The V gene lost 5 bases and the J gene lost 2 bases, with 13 bases spanning the gap. Germline-derived CDR1 and CDR2 are KGHDR and SFDVKD. There are 15 residues in the CDR3. Specimen: peripheral blood. This receptor was identified in a woman aged 18 to 35 with acute or convalescent COVID-19. The J gene is TRBJ2-3, the V gene TRBV24-1; D may be TRBD2 (6 bases). In nucleotides, the CDR3 is TGTGCCACCAGTGTGCGGGACGGGGTCACAGATACGCAGTATTTT. Translating it yields CATSVRDGVTDTQYF.